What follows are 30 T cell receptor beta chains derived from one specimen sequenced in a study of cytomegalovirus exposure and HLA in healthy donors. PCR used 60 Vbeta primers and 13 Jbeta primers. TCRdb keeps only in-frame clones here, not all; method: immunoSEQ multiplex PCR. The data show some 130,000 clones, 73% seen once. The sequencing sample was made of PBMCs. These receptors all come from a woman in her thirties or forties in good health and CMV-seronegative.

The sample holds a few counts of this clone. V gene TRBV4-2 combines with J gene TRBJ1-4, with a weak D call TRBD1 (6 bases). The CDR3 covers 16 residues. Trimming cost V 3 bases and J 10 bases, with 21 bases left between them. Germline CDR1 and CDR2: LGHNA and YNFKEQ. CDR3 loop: CASSHSGPGVGVKLFF. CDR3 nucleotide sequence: TGTGCCAGCAGCCACTCCGGGCCAGGGGTTGGGGTAAAACTGTTTTTT.

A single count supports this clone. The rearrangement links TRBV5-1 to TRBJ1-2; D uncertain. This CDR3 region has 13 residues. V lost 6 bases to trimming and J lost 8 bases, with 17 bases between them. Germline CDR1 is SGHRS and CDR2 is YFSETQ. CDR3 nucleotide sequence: TGCGCCAGCACCTCCACGGAGGGAGGAGGCTACACCTTC. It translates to CASTSTEGGGYTF.

In DNA, the CDR3 is TGTGCCAGCAGTGATGGGCAGGCTTTCGGGGAGCTGTTTTTT. Translating gives CASSDGQAFGELFF. The rearrangement links TRBV2 to TRBJ2-2; the D is unclear. CDR3 size: 14 residues. The V gene's germline CDR1 is SNHLY and CDR2 FYNNEI. Trimming removed 3 bases at V and 7 bases at J, with 12 bases between.

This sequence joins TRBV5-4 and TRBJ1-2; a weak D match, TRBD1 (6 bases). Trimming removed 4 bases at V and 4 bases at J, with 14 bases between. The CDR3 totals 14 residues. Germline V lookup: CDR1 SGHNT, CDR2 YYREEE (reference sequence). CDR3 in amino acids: CASSHNRASYGYTF. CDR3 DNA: TGTGCCAGCAGCCACAACAGGGCCTCCTATGGCTACACCTTC.

CDR3: CSVGDRGPGTEAFF. Written as DNA, the CDR3 is TGCAGCGTTGGGGACAGGGGGCCGGGCACTGAAGCTTTCTTT. The chain links TRBV29-1 to TRBJ1-1, with 12 bases fitting TRBD1. The CDR3 extends over 14 amino acids. The germline V gene encodes CDR1 SQVTM and CDR2 ANQGSEA. V shed 4 bases and J 4 bases; nucleotides not matched to a gene: 4.

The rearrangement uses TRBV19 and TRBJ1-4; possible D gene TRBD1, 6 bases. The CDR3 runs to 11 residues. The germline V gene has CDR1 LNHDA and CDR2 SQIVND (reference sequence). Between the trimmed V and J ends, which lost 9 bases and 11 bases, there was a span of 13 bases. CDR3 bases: TGTGCCAGCAATGAAGGGGGTAAACTGTTTTTT. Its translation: CASNEGGKLFF.

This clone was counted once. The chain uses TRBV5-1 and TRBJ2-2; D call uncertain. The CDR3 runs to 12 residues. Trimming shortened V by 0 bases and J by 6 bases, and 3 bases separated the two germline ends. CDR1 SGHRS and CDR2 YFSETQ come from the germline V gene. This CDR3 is CASSLAPGELFF. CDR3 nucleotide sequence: TGCGCCAGCAGCTTGGCTCCCGGGGAGCTGTTTTTT.

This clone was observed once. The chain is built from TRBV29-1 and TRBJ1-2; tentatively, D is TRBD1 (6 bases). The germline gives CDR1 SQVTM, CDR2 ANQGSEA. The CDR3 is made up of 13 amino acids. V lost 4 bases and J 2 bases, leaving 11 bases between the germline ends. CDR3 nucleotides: TGCAGCGTTGCTGGGGGGGCCAACTATGGCTACACCTTC. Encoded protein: CSVAGGANYGYTF.

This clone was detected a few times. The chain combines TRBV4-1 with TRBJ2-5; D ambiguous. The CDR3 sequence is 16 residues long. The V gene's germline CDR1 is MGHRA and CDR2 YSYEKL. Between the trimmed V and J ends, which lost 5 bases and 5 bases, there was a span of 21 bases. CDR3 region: CASSSQVVSLRETQYF. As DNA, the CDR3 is TGCGCCAGCAGCTCCCAGGTGGTATCTTTAAGGGAGACCCAGTACTTC.

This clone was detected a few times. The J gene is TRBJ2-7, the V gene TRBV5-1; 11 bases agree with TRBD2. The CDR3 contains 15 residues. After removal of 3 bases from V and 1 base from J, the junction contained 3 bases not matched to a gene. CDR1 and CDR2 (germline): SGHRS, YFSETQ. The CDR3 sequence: CASSYRLAGSYEQYF. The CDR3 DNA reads TGCGCCAGCAGCTATCGACTAGCGGGGTCCTACGAGCAGTACTTC.

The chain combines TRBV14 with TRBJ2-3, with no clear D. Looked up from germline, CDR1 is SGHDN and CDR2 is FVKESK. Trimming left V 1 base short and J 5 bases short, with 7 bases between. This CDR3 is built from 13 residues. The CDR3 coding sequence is TGTGCCAGCAGCCAAGGGGCCGGAGATACGCAGTATTTT. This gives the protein CASSQGAGDTQYF. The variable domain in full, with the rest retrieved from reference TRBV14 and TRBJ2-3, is EAGVTQFPSHSVIEKGQTVTLRCDPISGHDNLYWYRRVMGKEIKFLLHFVKESKQDESGMPNNRFLAERTGGTYSTLKVQPAELEDSGVYFCASSQGAGDTQYFGPGTRLTVL.

CDR3 bases: TGTGCCAGTAGTATACGGGAGAGGGATAGCAATCAGCCCCAGCATTTT. Translation gives CASSIRERDSNQPQHF. J is TRBJ1-5 and V is TRBV19; D is unresolved. Germline-derived CDR1 and CDR2 are LNHDA and SQIVND (reference sequence). CDR3 length: 16 amino acids. Between the trimmed V and J ends, which lost 2 bases and 0 bases, there was a span of 11 bases.

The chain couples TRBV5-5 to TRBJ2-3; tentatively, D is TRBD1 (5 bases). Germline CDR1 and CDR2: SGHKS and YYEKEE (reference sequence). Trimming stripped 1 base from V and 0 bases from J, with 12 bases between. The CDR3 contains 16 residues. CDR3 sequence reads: CASSLTGVGSTDTQYF. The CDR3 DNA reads TGTGCCAGCAGCTTGACAGGTGTGGGGAGCACAGATACGCAGTATTTT.

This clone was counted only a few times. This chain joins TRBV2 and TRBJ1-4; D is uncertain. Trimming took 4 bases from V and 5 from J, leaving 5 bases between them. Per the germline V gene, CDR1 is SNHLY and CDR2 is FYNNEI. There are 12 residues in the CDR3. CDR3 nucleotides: TGTGCCAGCAGTGGTCTCAATGAAAAACTGTTTTTT. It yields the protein CASSGLNEKLFF.

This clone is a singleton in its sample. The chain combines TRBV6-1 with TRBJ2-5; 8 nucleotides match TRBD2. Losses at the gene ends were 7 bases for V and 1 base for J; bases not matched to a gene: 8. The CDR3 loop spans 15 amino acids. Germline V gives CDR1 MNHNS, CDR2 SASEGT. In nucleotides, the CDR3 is TGTGCCAGCACCCCACTAGCGGTACTCCAAGAGACCCAGTACTTC. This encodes CASTPLAVLQETQYF.

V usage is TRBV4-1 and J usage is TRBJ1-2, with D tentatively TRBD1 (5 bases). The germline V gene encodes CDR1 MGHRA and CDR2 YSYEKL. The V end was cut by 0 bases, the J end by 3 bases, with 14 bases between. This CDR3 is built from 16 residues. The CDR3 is CASSQDGLRGYYGYTF. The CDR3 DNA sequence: TGCGCCAGCAGCCAAGATGGGTTAAGGGGATACTATGGCTACACCTTC.

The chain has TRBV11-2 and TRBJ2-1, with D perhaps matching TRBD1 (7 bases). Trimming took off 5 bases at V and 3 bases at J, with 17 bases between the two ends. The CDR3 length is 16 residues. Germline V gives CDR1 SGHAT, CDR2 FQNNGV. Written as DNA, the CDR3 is TGTGCCAGCAGCCCCGGAGGGGGCCTCTACTACAATGAGCAGTTCTTC. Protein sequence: CASSPGGGLYYNEQFF.

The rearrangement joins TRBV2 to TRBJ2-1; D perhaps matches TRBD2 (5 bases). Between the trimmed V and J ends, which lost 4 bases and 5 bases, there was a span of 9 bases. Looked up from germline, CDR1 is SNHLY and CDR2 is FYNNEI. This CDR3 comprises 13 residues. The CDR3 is CASSGWRDNEQFF. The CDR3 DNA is TGTGCCAGCAGTGGGTGGCGGGACAATGAGCAGTTCTTC.

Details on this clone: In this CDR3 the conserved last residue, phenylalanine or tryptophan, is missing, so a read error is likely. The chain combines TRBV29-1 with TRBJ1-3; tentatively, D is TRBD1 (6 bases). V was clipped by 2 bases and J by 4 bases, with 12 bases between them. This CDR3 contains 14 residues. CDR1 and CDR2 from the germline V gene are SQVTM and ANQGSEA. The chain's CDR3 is CSVETLGQGNTIYL. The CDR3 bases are TGCAGCGTTGAAACGTTGGGACAAGGAAACACCATATATCTT.

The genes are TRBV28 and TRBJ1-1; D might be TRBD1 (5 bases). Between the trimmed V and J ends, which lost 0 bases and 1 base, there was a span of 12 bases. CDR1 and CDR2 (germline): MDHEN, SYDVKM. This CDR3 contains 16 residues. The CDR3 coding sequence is TGTGCCAGCAGTTTATGGGGAGGGGTGAAGAACACTGAAGCTTTCTTT. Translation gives CASSLWGGVKNTEAFF.

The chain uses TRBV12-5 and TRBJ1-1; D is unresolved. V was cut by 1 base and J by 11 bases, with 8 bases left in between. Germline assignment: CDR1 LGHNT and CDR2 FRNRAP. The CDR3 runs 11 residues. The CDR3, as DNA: TGTGCTAGTGGTTTGGGAGCCACGGCTTTCTTT. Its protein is CASGLGATAFF. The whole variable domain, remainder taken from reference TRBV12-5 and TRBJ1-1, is DARVTQTPRHKVTEMGQEVTMRCQPILGHNTVFWYRQTMMQGLELLAYFRNRAPLDDSGMPKDRFSAEMPDATLATLKIQPSEPRDSAVYFCASGLGATAFFGQGTRLTVV.

The CDR3 DNA reads as TGTGCCAGCAGTTACAGGGGGGGATTGGGCACCGGGGAGCTGTTTTTT. This sequence encodes CASSYRGGLGTGELFF. J is TRBJ2-2 and V is TRBV6-5; D possibly corresponds to TRBD2 (7 bases). The CDR3 is 16 amino acids. CDR1 and CDR2 from the germline V gene are MNHEY and SVGAGI. Trimming pared 2 bases from V and 4 bases from J, leaving 14 bases between.

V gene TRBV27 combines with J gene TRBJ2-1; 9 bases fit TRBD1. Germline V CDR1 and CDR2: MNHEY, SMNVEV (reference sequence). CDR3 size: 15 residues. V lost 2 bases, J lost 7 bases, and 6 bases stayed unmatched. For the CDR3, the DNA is TGTGCCAGCAGTTTAGGGACAGGGACATCGAATGAGCAGTTCTTC. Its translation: CASSLGTGTSNEQFF.

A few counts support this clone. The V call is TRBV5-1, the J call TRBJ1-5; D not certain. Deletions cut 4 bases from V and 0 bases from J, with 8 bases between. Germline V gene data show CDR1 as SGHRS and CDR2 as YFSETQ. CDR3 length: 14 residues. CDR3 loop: CASSPGNSNQPQHF. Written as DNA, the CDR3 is TGCGCCAGCAGCCCGGGTAATAGCAATCAGCCCCAGCATTTT.

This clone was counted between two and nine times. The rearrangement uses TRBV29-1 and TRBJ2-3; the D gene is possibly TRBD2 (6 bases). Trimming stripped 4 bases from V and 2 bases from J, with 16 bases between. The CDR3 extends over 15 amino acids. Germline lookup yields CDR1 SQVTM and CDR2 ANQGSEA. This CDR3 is CSVASAAGHTDTQYF. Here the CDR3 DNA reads TGCAGCGTTGCGAGTGCAGCGGGTCACACAGATACGCAGTATTTT.

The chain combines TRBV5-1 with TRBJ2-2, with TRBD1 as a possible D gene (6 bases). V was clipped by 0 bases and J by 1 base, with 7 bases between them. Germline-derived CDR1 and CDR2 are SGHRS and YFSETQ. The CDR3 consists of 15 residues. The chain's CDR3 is CASSLGQVNTGELFF. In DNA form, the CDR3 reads TGCGCCAGCAGCTTGGGACAGGTGAACACCGGGGAGCTGTTTTTT.

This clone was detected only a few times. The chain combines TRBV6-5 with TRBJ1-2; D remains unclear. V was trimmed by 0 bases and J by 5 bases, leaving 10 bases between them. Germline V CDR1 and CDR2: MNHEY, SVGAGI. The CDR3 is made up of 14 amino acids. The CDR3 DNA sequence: TGTGCCAGCAGTTACTCGGGAGGGCTGTATGGCTACACCTTC. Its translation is CASSYSGGLYGYTF.

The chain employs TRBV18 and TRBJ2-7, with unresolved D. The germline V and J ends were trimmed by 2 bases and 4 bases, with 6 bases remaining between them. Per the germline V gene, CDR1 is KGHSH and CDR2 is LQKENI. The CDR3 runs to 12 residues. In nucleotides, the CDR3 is TGTGCCAGCTCACCAGCCGGGTACGAGCAGTACGTC. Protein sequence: CASSPAGYEQYV.

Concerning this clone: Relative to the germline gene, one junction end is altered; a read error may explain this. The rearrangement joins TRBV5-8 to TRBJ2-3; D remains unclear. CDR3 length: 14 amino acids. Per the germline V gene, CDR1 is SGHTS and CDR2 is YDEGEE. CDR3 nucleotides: TGTGCCAGCAGCTTGGTTAGAAGCACAGATGCGCAGTATTTT. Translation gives CASSLVRSTDAQYF.

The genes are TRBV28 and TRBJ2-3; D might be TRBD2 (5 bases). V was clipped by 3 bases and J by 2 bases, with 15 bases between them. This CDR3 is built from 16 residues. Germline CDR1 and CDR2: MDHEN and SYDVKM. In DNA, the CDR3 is TGTGCCAGCAGTTTCCTCGTCGCGGGTACCACAGATACGCAGTATTTT. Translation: CASSFLVAGTTDTQYF.